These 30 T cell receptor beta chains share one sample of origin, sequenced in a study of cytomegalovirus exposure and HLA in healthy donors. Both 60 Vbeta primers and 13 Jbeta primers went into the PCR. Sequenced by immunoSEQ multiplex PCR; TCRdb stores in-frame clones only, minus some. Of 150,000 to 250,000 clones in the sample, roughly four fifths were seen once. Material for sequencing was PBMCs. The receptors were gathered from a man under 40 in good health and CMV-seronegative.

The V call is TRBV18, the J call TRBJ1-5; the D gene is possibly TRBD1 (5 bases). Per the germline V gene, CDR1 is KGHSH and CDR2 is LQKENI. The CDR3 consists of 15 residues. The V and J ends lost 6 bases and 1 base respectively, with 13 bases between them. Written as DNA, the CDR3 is TGTGCCAGCTCCCTGGGGGGGGTCAGCAATCAGCCCCAGCATTTT. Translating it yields CASSLGGVSNQPQHF.

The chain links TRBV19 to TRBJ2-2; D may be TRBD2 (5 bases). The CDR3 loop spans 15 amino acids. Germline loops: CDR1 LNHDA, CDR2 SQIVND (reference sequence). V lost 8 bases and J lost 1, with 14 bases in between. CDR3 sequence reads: CASLPPRGNTGELFF. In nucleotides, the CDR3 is TGTGCCAGTTTACCCCCCCGGGGGAACACCGGGGAGCTGTTTTTT.

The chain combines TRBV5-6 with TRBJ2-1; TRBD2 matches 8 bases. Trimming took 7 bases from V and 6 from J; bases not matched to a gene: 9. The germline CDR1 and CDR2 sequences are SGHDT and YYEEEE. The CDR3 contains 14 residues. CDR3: CASRGSGTSNEQFF. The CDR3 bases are TGTGCCAGCCGAGGCTCCGGGACTAGCAATGAGCAGTTCTTC.

For the CDR3, the DNA is TGTGCCAGCGGGGACAGGGTTAGTCAGCCCCAGCATTTT. Translating gives CASGDRVSQPQHF. This chain joins TRBV27 and TRBJ1-5; 9 bases agree with TRBD1. V lost 8 bases to trimming and J lost 6 bases; unmatched junction nucleotides: 5. This CDR3 has 13 amino acids. Germline values: CDR1 MNHEY, CDR2 SMNVEV (reference sequence).

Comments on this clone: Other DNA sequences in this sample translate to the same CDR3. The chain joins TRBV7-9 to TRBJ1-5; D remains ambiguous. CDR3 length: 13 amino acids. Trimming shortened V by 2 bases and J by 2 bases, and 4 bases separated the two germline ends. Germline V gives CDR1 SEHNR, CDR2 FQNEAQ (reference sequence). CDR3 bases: TGTGCCAGCAGCTTACAGGGCAATCAGCCCCAGCATTTT. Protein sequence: CASSLQGNQPQHF.

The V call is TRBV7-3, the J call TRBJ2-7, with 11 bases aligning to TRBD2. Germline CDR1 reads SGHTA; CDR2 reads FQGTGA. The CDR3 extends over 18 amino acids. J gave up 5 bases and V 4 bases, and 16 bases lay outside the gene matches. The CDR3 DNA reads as TGTGCCAGCAGCTCCCGGCTAAGAGGACTAGCGGGTAAGGACGAGCAGTACTTC. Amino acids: CASSSRLRGLAGKDEQYF.

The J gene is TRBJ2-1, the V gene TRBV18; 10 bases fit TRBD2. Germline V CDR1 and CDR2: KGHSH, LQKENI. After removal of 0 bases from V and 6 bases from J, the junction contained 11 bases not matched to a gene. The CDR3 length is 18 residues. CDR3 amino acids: CASSPPASGSIISNEQFF. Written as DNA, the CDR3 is TGTGCCAGCTCACCACCCGCTAGCGGGAGCATTATTTCCAATGAGCAGTTCTTC.

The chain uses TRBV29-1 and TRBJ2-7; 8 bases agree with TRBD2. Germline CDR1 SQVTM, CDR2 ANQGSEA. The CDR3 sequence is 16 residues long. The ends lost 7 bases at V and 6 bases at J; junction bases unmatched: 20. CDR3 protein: CSAGGLGSHGGVEQYF. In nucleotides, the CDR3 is TGCAGCGCGGGGGGTCTCGGGAGCCACGGGGGGGTCGAGCAGTACTTC.

The CDR3 reads CAWSGGSYEQYF. CDR3 nucleotides: TGTGCCTGGAGCGGGGGCTCCTACGAGCAGTACTTC. The gene calls are TRBV30 and TRBJ2-7; D is possibly TRBD2 (6 bases). CDR1 and CDR2 (germline): GTSNPN, SVGIG (reference sequence). V lost 3 bases and J lost 0, with 6 bases in between. This CDR3 region has 12 residues.

Written as DNA, the CDR3 is TGCGCCAGCAGCGCCGGGACTAGCGGGAGAGCAACCCGGTACTTC. This encodes CASSAGTSGRATRYF. This rearrangement joins TRBV23-1 to TRBJ2-4; 14 nucleotides match TRBD2. TRBV23-1 is an open reading frame, and its role is uncertain. The CDR3 runs to 15 residues. The J segment lost 15 bases and the V segment lost 6 bases, leaving 13 bases of the junction unmatched.

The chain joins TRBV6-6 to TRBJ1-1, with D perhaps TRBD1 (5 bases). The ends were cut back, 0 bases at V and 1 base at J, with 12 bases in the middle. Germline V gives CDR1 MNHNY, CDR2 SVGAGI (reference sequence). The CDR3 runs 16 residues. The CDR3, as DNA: TGTGCCAGCAGTTACTCGGCCCCCAGGGAGAACACTGAAGCTTTCTTT. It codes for CASSYSAPRENTEAFF.

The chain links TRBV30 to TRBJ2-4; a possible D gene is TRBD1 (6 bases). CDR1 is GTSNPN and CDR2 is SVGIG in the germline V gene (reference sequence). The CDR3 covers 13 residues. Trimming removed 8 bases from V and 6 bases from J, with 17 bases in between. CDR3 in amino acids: CAGEGSDRNIQYF. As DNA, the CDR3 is TGTGCCGGGGAAGGTTCGGACAGAAACATTCAGTACTTC.

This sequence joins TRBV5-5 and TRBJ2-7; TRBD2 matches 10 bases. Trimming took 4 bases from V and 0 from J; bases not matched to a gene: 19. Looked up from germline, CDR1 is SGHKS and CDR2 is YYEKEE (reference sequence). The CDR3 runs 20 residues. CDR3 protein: CASSLQQLAGHVQSSYEQYF. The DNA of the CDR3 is TGTGCCAGCAGCCTCCAACAACTAGCGGGGCACGTTCAAAGCTCCTACGAGCAGTACTTC.

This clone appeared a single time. The CDR3 spells CASSQTGTTNYNEQFF. The CDR3, as DNA: TGTGCCAGCAGTCAAACCGGGACTACCAATTACAATGAGCAGTTCTTC. The gene calls are TRBV28 and TRBJ2-1, with 7 positions matching TRBD2. J gave up 4 bases and V 5 bases, and 11 bases lay outside the gene matches. Germline CDR1 reads MDHEN; CDR2 reads SYDVKM. This CDR3 comprises 16 residues.

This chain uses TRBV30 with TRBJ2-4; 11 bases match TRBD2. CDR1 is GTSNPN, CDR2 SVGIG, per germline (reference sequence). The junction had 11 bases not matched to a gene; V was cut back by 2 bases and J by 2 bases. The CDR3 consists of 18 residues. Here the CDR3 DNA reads TGTGCCTGGAGTAAGGTAGCGGGAGGGTTCTCTTCCAAAAACATTCAGTACTTC. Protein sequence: CAWSKVAGGFSSKNIQYF.

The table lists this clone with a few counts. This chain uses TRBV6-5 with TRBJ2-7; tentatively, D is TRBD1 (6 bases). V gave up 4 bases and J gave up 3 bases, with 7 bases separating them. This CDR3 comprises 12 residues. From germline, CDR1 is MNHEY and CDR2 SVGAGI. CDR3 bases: TGTGCCAGCAGTTTGACAGGCTACGAGCAGTACTTC. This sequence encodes CASSLTGYEQYF.

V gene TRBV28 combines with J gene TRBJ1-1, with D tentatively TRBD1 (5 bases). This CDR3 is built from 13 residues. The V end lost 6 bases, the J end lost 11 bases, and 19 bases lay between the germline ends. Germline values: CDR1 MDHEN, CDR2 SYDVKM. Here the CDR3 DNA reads TGTGCCAGCAGCCCCGGGGGTACGGGTTGGGCTTTCTTT. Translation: CASSPGGTGWAFF.

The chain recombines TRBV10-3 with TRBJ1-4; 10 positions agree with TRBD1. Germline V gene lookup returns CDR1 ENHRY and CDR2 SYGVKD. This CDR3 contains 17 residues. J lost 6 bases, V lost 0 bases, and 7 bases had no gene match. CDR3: CAISESGTGAWDEKLFF. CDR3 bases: TGTGCCATCAGTGAGTCGGGGACAGGGGCCTGGGATGAAAAACTGTTTTTT.

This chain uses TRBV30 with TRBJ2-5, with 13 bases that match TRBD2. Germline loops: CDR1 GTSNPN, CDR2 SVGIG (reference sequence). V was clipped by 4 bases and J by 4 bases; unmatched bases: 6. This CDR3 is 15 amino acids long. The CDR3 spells CAWTFGLAGAETQYF. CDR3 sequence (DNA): TGTGCCTGGACTTTTGGACTAGCGGGAGCAGAGACCCAGTACTTC.

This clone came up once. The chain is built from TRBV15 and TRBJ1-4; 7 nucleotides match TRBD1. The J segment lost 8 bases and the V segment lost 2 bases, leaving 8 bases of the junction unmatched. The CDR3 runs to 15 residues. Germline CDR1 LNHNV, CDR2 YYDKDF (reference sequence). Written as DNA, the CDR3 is TGTGCCACCAGCAGAACACAGGGGTTTGGGGAAAAACTGTTTTTT. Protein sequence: CATSRTQGFGEKLFF.

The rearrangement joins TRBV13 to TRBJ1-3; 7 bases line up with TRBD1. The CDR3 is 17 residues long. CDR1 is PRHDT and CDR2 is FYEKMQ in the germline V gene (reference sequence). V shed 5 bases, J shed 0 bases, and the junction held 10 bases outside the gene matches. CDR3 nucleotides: TGTGCCAGCAGCACCACAGGGGACCTCTCCTCTGGAAACACCATATATTTT. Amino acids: CASSTTGDLSSGNTIYF.

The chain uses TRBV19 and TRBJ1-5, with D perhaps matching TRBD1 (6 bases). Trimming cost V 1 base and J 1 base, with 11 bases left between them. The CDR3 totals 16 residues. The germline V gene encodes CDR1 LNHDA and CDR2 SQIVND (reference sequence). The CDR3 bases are TGTGCCAGTAGTATAGGCACAGGGTCGAGCAATCAGCCCCAGCATTTT. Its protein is CASSIGTGSSNQPQHF.

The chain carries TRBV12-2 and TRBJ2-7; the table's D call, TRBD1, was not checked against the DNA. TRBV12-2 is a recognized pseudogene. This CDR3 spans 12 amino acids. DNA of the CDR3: TGTGCAAGTCGCTTAATAGGGGTCGAGCAGTACTTC. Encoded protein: CASRLIGVEQYF.

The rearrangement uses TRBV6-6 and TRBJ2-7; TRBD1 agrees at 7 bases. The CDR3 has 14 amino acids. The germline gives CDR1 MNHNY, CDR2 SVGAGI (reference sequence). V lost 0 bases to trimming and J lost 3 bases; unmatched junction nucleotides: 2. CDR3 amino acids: CASSYSGQYYEQYF. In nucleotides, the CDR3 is TGTGCCAGCAGTTACTCGGGACAGTACTACGAGCAGTACTTC.

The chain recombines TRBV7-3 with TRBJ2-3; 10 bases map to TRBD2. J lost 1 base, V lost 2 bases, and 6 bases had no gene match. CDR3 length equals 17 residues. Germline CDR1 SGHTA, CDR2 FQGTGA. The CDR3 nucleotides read TGTGCCAGCAGCTTATCCTTAGCGGGAGGAGGCACAGATACGCAGTATTTT. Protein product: CASSLSLAGGGTDTQYF.

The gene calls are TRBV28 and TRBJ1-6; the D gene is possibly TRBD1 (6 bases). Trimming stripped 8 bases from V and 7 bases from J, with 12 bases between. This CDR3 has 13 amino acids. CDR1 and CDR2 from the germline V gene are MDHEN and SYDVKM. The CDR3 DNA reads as TGTGCCAGCCAGAGCAGGGGCAATTCACCCCTCCACTTT. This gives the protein CASQSRGNSPLHF.

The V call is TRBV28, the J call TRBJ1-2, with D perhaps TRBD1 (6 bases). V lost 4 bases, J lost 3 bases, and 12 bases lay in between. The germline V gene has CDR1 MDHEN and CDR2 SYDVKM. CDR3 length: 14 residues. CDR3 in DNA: TGTGCCAGCAGTTCCTATACAGGGTACTATGGCTACACCTTC. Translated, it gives CASSSYTGYYGYTF.

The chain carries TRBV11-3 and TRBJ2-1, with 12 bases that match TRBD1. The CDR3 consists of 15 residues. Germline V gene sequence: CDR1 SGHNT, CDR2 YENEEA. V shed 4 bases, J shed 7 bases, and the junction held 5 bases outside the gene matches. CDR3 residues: CASSSGQGARNEQFF. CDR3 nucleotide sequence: TGTGCCAGCAGCTCGGGACAGGGGGCGCGAAATGAGCAGTTCTTC. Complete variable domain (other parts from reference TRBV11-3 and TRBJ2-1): EAGVVQSPRYKIIEKKQPVAFWCNPISGHNTLYWYLQNLGQGPELLIRYENEEAVDDSQLPKDRFSAERLKGVDSTLKIQPAELGDSAVYLCASSSGQGARNEQFFGPGTRLTVL.

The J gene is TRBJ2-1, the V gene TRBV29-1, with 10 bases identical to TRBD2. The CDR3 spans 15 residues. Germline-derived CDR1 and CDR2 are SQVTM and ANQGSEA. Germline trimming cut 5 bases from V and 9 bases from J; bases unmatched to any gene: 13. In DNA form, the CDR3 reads TGCAGCGTTCGGGGTTCGCAGCGGGAGGGTACTGAGCAGTTCTTC. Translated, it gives CSVRGSQREGTEQFF.

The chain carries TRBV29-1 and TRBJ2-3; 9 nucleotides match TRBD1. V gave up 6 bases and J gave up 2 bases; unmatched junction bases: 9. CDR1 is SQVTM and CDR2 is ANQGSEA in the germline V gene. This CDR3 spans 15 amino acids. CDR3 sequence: CSVSAGTGFTDTQYF. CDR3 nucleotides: TGCAGCGTCAGCGCCGGGACAGGGTTCACAGATACGCAGTATTTT.